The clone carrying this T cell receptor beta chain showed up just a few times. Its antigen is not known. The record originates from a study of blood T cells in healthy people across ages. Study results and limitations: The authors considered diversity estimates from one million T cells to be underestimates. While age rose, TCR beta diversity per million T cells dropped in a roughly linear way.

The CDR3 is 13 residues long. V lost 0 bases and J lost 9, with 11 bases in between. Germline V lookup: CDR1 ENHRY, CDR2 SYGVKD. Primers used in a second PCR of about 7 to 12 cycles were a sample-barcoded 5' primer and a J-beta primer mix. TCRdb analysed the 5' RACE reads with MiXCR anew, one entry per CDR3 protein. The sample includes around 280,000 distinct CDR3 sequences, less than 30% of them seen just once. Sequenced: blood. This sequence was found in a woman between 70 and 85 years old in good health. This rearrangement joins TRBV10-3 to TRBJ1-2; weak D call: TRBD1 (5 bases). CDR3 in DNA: TGTGCCATCAGTGAGTCGGTAAGGGGAAGCTACACCTTC. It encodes CAISESVRGSYTF.